A selection of T cell receptor beta chains follows, all from one sample in a study of cytomegalovirus exposure and HLA in healthy donors. The data were produced by immunoSEQ multiplex PCR, yet TCRdb's version contains in-frame clones alone and is incomplete. This sample has 79,000 or so clones, with roughly three quarters found just once. The sequenced sample consisted of PBMCs. The source of these receptors is a woman aged 40 to 49 in good health and CMV-seropositive. Each CDR3 is given with its conserved first and last residue. The D gene is left open where the match is weak. Some rows mark clone size as missing; the rest say once, few, many or name a class of expanded clone.

clone_size	j_call	v_call	d_call	cdr3_length	cdr3_aa	cdr3_nt
many	TRBJ2-6	TRBV6-1	TRBD2	15	CASRLGGSGANVLTF	TGTGCCAGCAGGCTCGGGGGGTCCGGGGCCAACGTCCTGACTTTC
-	TRBJ2-5	TRBV5-4	TRBD2	18	CASSPGGLAGGTQETQYF	TGTGCCAGCAGCCCCGGTGGGCTAGCGGGGGGTACCCAAGAGACCCAGTACTTC
-	TRBJ1-2	TRBV20-1	TRBD1	11	CSAVDRVGYTF	TGCAGTGCTGTAGACAGGGTCGGCTACACCTTC
-	TRBJ1-5	TRBV5-1	TRBD1	15	CASSWTGRGNQPQHF	TGCGCCAGCAGCTGGACAGGGAGGGGCAATCAGCCCCAGCATTTT
-	TRBJ2-3	TRBV28	TRBD1	14	CASSLLQGSDTQYF	TGTGCCAGCAGTTTACTACAGGGGTCAGATACGCAGTATTTT
-	TRBJ2-1	TRBV6-4	TRBD2	15	CASSDSILADNEQFF	TGTGCCAGCAGTGACTCAATCCTAGCGGACAATGAGCAGTTCTTC
-	TRBJ2-7	TRBV5-1	-	14	CASSTIGSSYEQYF	TGCGCCAGCAGCACGATCGGGAGCTCCTACGAGCAGTACTTC
few	TRBJ1-4	TRBV27	TRBD1	16	CASSLSRPNRGYPLFF	TGTGCCAGCAGTTTATCTCGACCAAACAGGGGCTACCCACTATTTTTT
-	TRBJ1-5	TRBV5-6	TRBD1	16	CASSVRQGPSHQPQHF	TGTGCCAGCAGCGTTAGACAGGGGCCATCACATCAGCCCCAGCATTTT
-	TRBJ1-1	TRBV5-4	TRBD1	12	CAGRQGTTEAFF	TGTGCCGGCCGACAGGGCACCACTGAAGCTTTCTTT
-	TRBJ1-4	TRBV19	-	13	CASSTGVFEKLFF	TGTGCCAGTAGCACGGGAGTCTTCGAAAAACTGTTTTTT
-	TRBJ2-4	TRBV28	TRBD1	13	CASRGMDRGTQYF	TGTGCCAGCAGGGGGATGGACAGGGGCACTCAGTACTTC
-	TRBJ2-1	TRBV9	-	14	CASSPTWGRDEQFF	TGTGCCAGCAGCCCGACGTGGGGCCGGGATGAGCAGTTCTTC
-	TRBJ2-4	TRBV6-6	-	13	CASINEAKNIQYF	TGTGCCAGCATTAACGAGGCCAAAAACATTCAGTACTTC
once	TRBJ2-3	TRBV29-1	-	15	CSADGSVSGTDTQYF	TGCAGCGCCGATGGTAGCGTGAGCGGCACAGATACGCAGTATTTT
-	TRBJ2-3	TRBV4-1	-	16	CASRGDGFSQSDTQYF	TGCGCCAGCAGAGGGGATGGATTTTCACAATCAGATACGCAGTATTTT
-	TRBJ1-2	TRBV5-6	-	14	CASSLGGLLYGYTF	TGTGCCAGCAGCTTGGGTGGCCTCCTTTATGGCTACACCTTC
once	TRBJ2-7	TRBV5-1	TRBD2	15	CASSFNGGGAYEQYF	TGCGCCAGCAGCTTCAATGGCGGGGGAGCCTACGAGCAGTACTTC
few	TRBJ2-7	TRBV6-1	-	14	CASSEGLARYEQYF	TGTGCCAGCAGTGAGGGTTTGGCGCGGTACGAGCAGTACTTC
-	TRBJ1-4	TRBV5-6	-	14	CASSHWGGGEKLFF	TGTGCCAGCAGCCATTGGGGGGGAGGTGAAAAACTGTTTTTT
-	TRBJ2-3	TRBV2	-	14	CASLNERSTDTQYF	TGTGCCAGTCTCAACGAACGGAGCACAGATACGCAGTATTTT
-	TRBJ2-2	TRBV10-2	-	14	CASSEVPNTGELFF	TGCGCCAGCAGTGAGGTCCCAAACACCGGGGAGCTGTTTTTT
-	TRBJ1-5	TRBV6-1	TRBD1	14	CASTDRGAGIPQHF	TGTGCCAGCACCGACAGGGGGGCTGGGATCCCCCAGCATTTT
-	TRBJ1-5	TRBV6-1	-	16	CASSESRGRSNQPQHF	TGTGCCAGCAGTGAAAGCAGGGGCCGAAGCAATCAGCCCCAGCATTTT
-	TRBJ2-1	TRBV30	TRBD2	18	CAWNSFRTSGLGSNEQFF	TGTGCCTGGAACTCTTTCCGGACTAGCGGGCTAGGGAGCAATGAGCAGTTCTTC
-	TRBJ2-1	TRBV30	-	16	CAWSVRVGGSYNEQFF	TGTGCCTGGAGTGTACGGGTCGGGGGCTCCTACAATGAGCAGTTCTTC
-	TRBJ1-5	TRBV15	-	13	CATSRDPGEPQHF	TGTGCCACCAGCAGAGATCCAGGGGAGCCCCAGCATTTT
-	TRBJ1-6	TRBV19	TRBD1	15	CASSSRQGDNSPLHF	TGTGCCAGTAGTTCCAGACAGGGGGACAATTCACCCCTCCACTTT
once	TRBJ2-3	TRBV5-1	-	15	CASSFGETSTDTQYF	TGCGCCAGCAGCTTCGGGGAGACTAGCACAGATACGCAGTATTTT
-	TRBJ1-5	TRBV30	-	15	CAWSIGQGGSQPQHF	TGTGCCTGGAGTATAGGTCAGGGTGGAAGTCAGCCCCAGCATTTT
-	TRBJ1-2	TRBV28	-	15	CASSLNEAVGYGYTF	TGTGCCAGCAGTTTAAATGAGGCAGTGGGCTATGGCTACACCTTC
once	TRBJ1-1	TRBV29-1	TRBD1	13	CSVWTGMNTEAFF	TGCAGCGTATGGACAGGGATGAACACTGAAGCTTTCTTT
once	TRBJ1-2	TRBV5-4	-	15	CASSLGQGKDYGYTF	TGTGCCAGCAGCTTGGGGCAGGGAAAGGACTATGGCTACACCTTC
-	TRBJ1-1	TRBV6-5	-	15	CASSYNRDLGGKAFF	TGTGCCAGCAGTTACAACAGGGATCTGGGTGGGAAAGCTTTCTTT
-	TRBJ2-7	TRBV6-5	-	12	CASSYSRDEQYF	TGTGCCAGCAGTTACTCGAGGGACGAGCAGTACTTC
-	TRBJ1-2	TRBV6-5	-	13	CASSSGDIYGYTF	TGTGCCAGCAGTTCAGGGGACATCTATGGCTACACCTTC
-	TRBJ1-1	TRBV15	TRBD1	15	CATSLGDRRNTEAFF	TGTGCCACCAGCCTTGGGGACAGGAGGAACACTGAAGCTTTCTTT
few	TRBJ2-5	TRBV7-9	TRBD1	16	CASSLAGGRTQETQYF	TGTGCCAGCAGCTTAGCAGGGGGCCGCACTCAAGAGACCCAGTACTTC
-	TRBJ2-7	TRBV7-2	TRBD1	14	CASSLGQGYYEQYF	TGTGCCAGCAGCCTGGGACAGGGGTACTACGAGCAGTACTTC
-	TRBJ2-2	TRBV21-1	-	19	CASSNKSGRAGLNTGELFF	TGTGCCAGCAGCAACAAAAGCGGGAGGGCGGGTTTGAACACCGGGGAGCTGTTTTTT
few	TRBJ1-5	TRBV2	-	13	CASSARVYQPQHF	TGTGCCAGCAGCGCTCGGGTCTATCAGCCCCAGCATTTT
-	TRBJ1-4	TRBV15	TRBD1	16	CATSRARTGGNEKLFF	TGTGCCACCAGCAGGGCCAGGACAGGGGGTAATGAAAAACTGTTTTTT
-	TRBJ1-2	TRBV13	-	13	CASSLVGAYGYTF	TGTGCCAGCAGCTTAGTAGGGGCCTATGGCTACACCTTC
-	TRBJ1-2	TRBV29-1	-	13	CSVAPGSLQGYTF	TGCAGCGTTGCTCCAGGGTCTTTACAGGGCTACACCTTC
once	TRBJ2-2	TRBV29-1	TRBD2	16	CSVELIGGAGAGELFF	TGCAGCGTTGAATTGATAGGGGGAGCGGGGGCCGGGGAGCTGTTTTTT
-	TRBJ2-3	TRBV6-1	TRBD2	13	CASGREGLDTQYF	TGTGCCAGCGGGCGGGAGGGCCTAGATACGCAGTATTTT
-	TRBJ2-5	TRBV5-4	-	14	CASSIRDNQETQYF	TGTGCCAGCAGCATCCGGGACAACCAAGAGACCCAGTACTTC
-	TRBJ1-5	TRBV19	-	14	CASTLSGLNQPQHF	TGTGCCAGTACTCTGTCAGGGCTCAATCAGCCCCAGCATTTT
-	TRBJ2-7	TRBV9	TRBD1	14	CASSAGTGTYEQYF	TGTGCCAGCAGCGCCGGGACAGGGACCTACGAGCAGTACTTC
-	TRBJ2-3	TRBV29-1	TRBD2	17	CSVVGLAGVASTDTQYF	TGCAGCGTTGTCGGGCTAGCGGGAGTCGCTAGCACAGATACGCAGTATTTT
few	TRBJ1-1	TRBV5-6	-	16	CASSFRGSRGNTEAFF	TGTGCCAGCAGCTTTAGGGGGTCACGCGGGAACACTGAAGCTTTCTTT
-	TRBJ2-7	TRBV2	TRBD1	16	CASSEKGADLSYEQYF	TGTGCCAGCAGTGAAAAGGGGGCCGATCTAAGCTACGAGCAGTACTTC
-	TRBJ2-7	TRBV13	-	14	CASSPGTPGYEQYF	TGTGCCAGCAGCCCCGGGACACCCGGCTACGAGCAGTACTTC